This T cell receptor (beta chain) was captured by sequencing in a study of T-cell memory formation after mild COVID-19. TCRdb reprocessed the 5' RACE reads via MiXCR and lists one record per CDR3 protein. The sample has around 180,000 distinct CDR3 sequences, 16% seen once. There are 14 residues in the CDR3. The V and J ends lost 9 bases and 8 bases respectively, with 18 bases between them. Germline CDR1 KGHDR, CDR2 SFDVKD. The chain links TRBV24-1 to TRBJ2-2, with D possibly matching TRBD2 (5 bases). The receptor was isolated from an adult woman who had mild COVID-19 (a few samples of this study predate the infection). Cell type and time point are not known. Sequencing used PBMCs or a T cell subset sorted from them (not recorded which). CDR3 residues: CATGSDSGNGELFF. DNA for the CDR3: TGTGCCACCGGGAGCGACTCGGGAAATGGGGAGCTGTTTTTT.